This T cell receptor beta chain was sequenced for a study of T cell responses to AZD1222 COVID-19 vaccine. Study results and limitations: Vaccine-related CD4 TCRs covered spike, predominating at 160-218 and 743-854.

TCRdb's table, derived via immunoSEQ multiplex PCR, lists solely in-frame clones and lacks some. This sample yields approximately 120,000 clones, of which about 89% are seen a single time; approximately 28% belongs to the top ten. As regards this clone: The target antigen is unknown.

Germline lookup yields CDR1 SEHNR and CDR2 FQNEAQ (reference sequence). This CDR3 spans 14 amino acids. The V end lost 4 bases, the J end lost 7 bases, and 14 bases lay between the germline ends. This TCR came from an adult in good health. V and J are TRBV7-9 and TRBJ1-5; D gene unclear. Here the sequenced sample was peripheral blood, taken on day 0 of AZD1222 vaccination. This CDR3 is CASSSKQTGQPQHF. The CDR3 DNA sequence: TGTGCCAGCAGCTCTAAACAGACGGGGCAGCCCCAGCATTTT.